This passage covers 17 T cell receptor beta chains from one sample sequenced in a study of cytomegalovirus exposure and HLA in healthy donors. PCR was performed using 60 Vbeta and 13 Jbeta primers. The table came from immunoSEQ multiplex PCR; TCRdb's copy has only in-frame clones and leaves some out. This sample yields over 250,000 clones, of which 70% to 90% are seen a single time; almost 4% belongs to the top ten. Sequenced material: PBMCs. All receptors derive from a man aged 40-50 years in good health and CMV-seropositive.

This chain uses TRBV5-1 with TRBJ1-3; no firm D call. In germline, CDR1 is SGHRS, CDR2 YFSETQ. This CDR3 is 14 amino acids long. The ends were cut back, 4 bases at V and 0 bases at J, with 8 bases in the middle. Here the CDR3 DNA reads TGCGCCAGCAGCGGTGGAGGCTCTGGAAACACCATATATTTT. This codes for CASSGGGSGNTIYF.

This chain joins TRBV18 and TRBJ1-1, with a tentative D call TRBD1 (5 bases). Germline assignment: CDR1 KGHSH and CDR2 LQKENI. The germline V and J ends were trimmed by 3 bases and 1 base, with 9 bases remaining between them. The CDR3 is made up of 14 amino acids. CDR3 sequence reads: CASSPGRENTEAFF. As DNA, the CDR3 is TGTGCCAGCTCACCGGGGCGGGAGAACACTGAAGCTTTCTTT.

The chain has TRBV5-8 and TRBJ2-5; TRBD1 might be the D (6 bases). Germline CDR1 and CDR2: SGHTS and YDEGEE. CDR3 length equals 14 residues. V was clipped by 4 bases and J by 5 bases, with 15 bases between them. The CDR3 spells CASSVLTGMETQYF. As DNA, the CDR3 is TGTGCCAGCAGCGTACTCACAGGGATGGAGACCCAGTACTTC.

The chain recombines TRBV2 with TRBJ2-6; D is possibly TRBD1 (5 bases). CDR3 length equals 16 residues. Per germline, CDR1 SNHLY and CDR2 FYNNEI. Trimming shortened V by 4 bases and J by 4 bases, and 14 bases separated the two germline ends. In DNA form, the CDR3 reads TGTGCCAGCAGTGGACATGGGGCACACGGGGCCAACGTCCTGACTTTC. Protein product: CASSGHGAHGANVLTF.

The genes are TRBV2 and TRBJ2-5, with D possibly being TRBD2 (6 bases). The V gene lost 7 bases and the J gene lost 9 bases, with 24 bases spanning the gap. CDR3 size: 15 residues. Germline V gene lookup returns CDR1 SNHLY and CDR2 FYNNEI. The CDR3 here is CASKEGSGAAGAQYF. The CDR3 DNA reads as TGTGCCAGCAAGGAGGGTAGCGGAGCGGCCGGGGCCCAGTACTTC.

The chain has TRBV27 and TRBJ2-7; the D gene is possibly TRBD2 (6 bases). Per germline, CDR1 MNHEY and CDR2 SMNVEV (reference sequence). Trimming left V 5 bases short and J 5 bases short, with 13 bases between. This CDR3 has 13 residues. The DNA for the CDR3 is TGTGCCAGCAGTCGGTACGGGAGTCACGAGCAGTACTTC. Its translation is CASSRYGSHEQYF.

The chain uses TRBV4-3 and TRBJ2-2, with D tentatively TRBD1 (5 bases). V dropped 1 base and J dropped 2 bases, with 11 bases sitting between them. There are 16 residues in the CDR3. The germline V gene has CDR1 LGHNA and CDR2 YSLEER. The CDR3: CASSQGQGINTGELFF. DNA of the CDR3: TGCGCCAGCAGCCAAGGGCAGGGTATAAACACCGGGGAGCTGTTTTTT.

The CDR3 nucleotides are TGTGCCAGCAGTGAAAGGGCAAAATCGAGCGGGCTGTTTTTT. This sequence encodes CASSERAKSSGLFF. The chain carries TRBV27 and TRBJ2-2; possibly TRBD2 for D (5 bases). The V end was cut by 5 bases, the J end by 13 bases, with 20 bases between. Per the germline V gene, CDR1 is MNHEY and CDR2 is SMNVEV (reference sequence). The CDR3 extends over 14 amino acids.

As to this clone: The junction and the germline gene differ at one end; a read error may be behind it. J is TRBJ1-1 and V is TRBV7-9, with a tentative D call TRBD1 (6 bases). Germline V gene data show CDR1 as SEHNR and CDR2 as FQNEAQ (reference sequence). This CDR3 spans 13 amino acids. The CDR3: CSSSWTANTEAFF. CDR3 nucleotide sequence: TGTTCCAGCAGCTGGACAGCGAACACTGAAGCTTTCTTT.

V is TRBV7-8 and J is TRBJ2-3; 7 bases map to TRBD1. The trim removed 7 bases at V and 2 bases at J, leaving 27 bases unmatched. This CDR3 spans 21 amino acids. Germline lookup yields CDR1 SGHVS and CDR2 FQNEAQ. The CDR3 DNA is TGTGCCAGCACCTTTCCCCTGGGGCGACAGGGAAAGGAGCGGCTCACAGATACGCAGTATTTT. Amino acids: CASTFPLGRQGKERLTDTQYF.

This clone was found a few times. This chain connects TRBV7-9 to TRBJ2-5; TRBD2 matches 7 bases. The V gene's germline CDR1 is SEHNR and CDR2 FQNEAQ (reference sequence). V was pared by 3 bases and J by 5 bases, with 9 bases of the junction left unmatched. This CDR3 has 15 residues. The CDR3 sequence: CASSLLTGGPETQYF. The CDR3 DNA sequence: TGTGCCAGCAGCTTGCTCACGGGAGGCCCGGAGACCCAGTACTTC.

This clone appeared once. The V call is TRBV5-6, the J call TRBJ1-3; D is ambiguous. CDR3 size: 15 residues. Per germline, CDR1 SGHDT and CDR2 YYEEEE. The V gene lost 0 bases and the J gene lost 0 bases, with 7 bases spanning the gap. In DNA, the CDR3 is TGTGCCAGCAGCTTGGACGTCAGCTCTGGAAACACCATATATTTT. It translates to CASSLDVSSGNTIYF.

V gene TRBV27 combines with J gene TRBJ2-1, with D tentatively TRBD1 (6 bases). V lost 0 bases and J 5 bases, leaving 17 bases between the germline ends. Per germline, CDR1 MNHEY and CDR2 SMNVEV (reference sequence). The CDR3 is 17 residues long. CDR3 DNA sequence: TGTGCCAGCAGTTTATCCTTCAGGGGAAGGAGCGACAATGAGCAGTTCTTC. Amino acid sequence: CASSLSFRGRSDNEQFF.

V usage is TRBV28 and J usage is TRBJ1-1; TRBD1 agrees at 8 bases. CDR3 size: 16 residues. Germline trimming cut 3 bases from V and 1 base from J; bases unmatched to any gene: 7. Germline CDR1 is MDHEN and CDR2 is SYDVKM. Written as DNA, the CDR3 is TGTGCCAGCAGTTTTTCAGGGGGCAAAGGGAACACTGAAGCTTTCTTT. Translation: CASSFSGGKGNTEAFF. Drawing the rest from reference TRBV28 and TRBJ1-1, the complete variable domain is DVKVTQSSRYLVKRTGEKVFLECVQDMDHENMFWYRQDPGLGLRLIYFSYDVKMKEKGDIPEGYSVSREKKERFSLILESASTNQTSMYLCASSFSGGKGNTEAFFGQGTRLTVV.

This clone came up once. The DNA for the CDR3 is TGTGCCAGCAGCCAGCACCCGGGGAAGCAGTACTTC. Protein: CASSQHPGKQYF. The V gene is TRBV14, the J gene TRBJ2-7, with D perhaps TRBD2 (5 bases). CDR1 and CDR2 from the germline V gene are SGHDN and FVKESK. The CDR3 sequence is 12 residues long. Trimming pared 3 bases from V and 8 bases from J, leaving 11 bases between. The whole variable domain, filled in from reference TRBV14 and TRBJ2-7, reads EAGVTQFPSHSVIEKGQTVTLRCDPISGHDNLYWYRRVMGKEIKFLLHFVKESKQDESGMPNNRFLAERTGGTYSTLKVQPAELEDSGVYFCASSQHPGKQYFGPGTRLTVT.

V and J are TRBV28 and TRBJ2-7, with 12 bases that match TRBD2. Germline V gene sequence: CDR1 MDHEN, CDR2 SYDVKM. V was pared by 2 bases and J by 3 bases, with 8 bases of the junction left unmatched. The CDR3 contains 17 residues. The CDR3 spells CASSLAGLAGPFYEQYF. The CDR3 coding sequence is TGTGCCAGCAGTTTAGCCGGACTAGCGGGACCTTTCTACGAGCAGTACTTC.

This chain links TRBV2 with TRBJ2-1; 12 bases line up with TRBD2. Losses at the gene ends were 6 bases for V and 4 bases for J; bases not matched to a gene: 4. CDR3 length: 15 amino acids. CDR1 is SNHLY, CDR2 FYNNEI, per germline. CDR3 residues: CASRWTSGKYNEQFF. The CDR3 DNA reads TGTGCCAGCAGGTGGACTAGCGGGAAGTACAATGAGCAGTTCTTC.